This entry lists 24 T cell receptor beta chains sequenced from one sample in a study of vaccination and CD4 T cells after COVID-19. Treatment of the sample: approximately nine-day PBMC culture with coronavirus spike peptide pools or control peptides (ViraFEST assay). The antigens these receptors bind are not known. The assay that was used to sequence DNA from cultured CD4+ T cells was the Oncomine TCR Beta short-read assay. TCRdb re-derived calls from the PCR reads in MiXCR, one entry per CDR3 protein. The sample consists of roughly 18,000 distinct CDR3 sequences, 45% to 60% of them appearing once. Sequenced sample: CD4+ T cells from blood, cultured in vitro. All receptors come from a human donor who had recovered from COVID-19.

This clonotype is medium-sized by share. The J gene is TRBJ1-2, the V gene TRBV10-2; D may be TRBD1 (5 bases). With 5 bases removed from V and 7 bases from J, the gap between germline ends came to 14 bases. Germline CDR1 is WSHSY and CDR2 is SAAADI. The CDR3 length is 13 residues. CDR3 sequence: CASSSFGTAGYTF. The CDR3 region has the DNA TGCGCCAGCAGTTCCTTCGGGACTGCTGGCTACACCTTC.

The V gene is TRBV7-3, the J gene TRBJ2-2; D may be TRBD2 (5 bases). The CDR3 runs to 14 residues. Germline loops: CDR1 SGHTA, CDR2 FQGTGA. Trimming stripped 2 bases from V and 3 bases from J, with 7 bases between. DNA of the CDR3: TGTGCCAGCAGCTTATGGCGGGACACCGGGGAGCTGTTTTTT. Translating it yields CASSLWRDTGELFF.

Only a few counts were recorded for this clonotype. This chain links TRBV6-1 with TRBJ1-2; D perhaps matches TRBD1 (5 bases). V was trimmed by 0 bases and J by 8 bases, leaving 10 bases between them. In germline, CDR1 is MNHNS, CDR2 SASEGT. The CDR3 has 13 residues. The DNA for the CDR3 is TGTGCCAGCAGTGAAGCAACGGGGGTAGGCTACACCTTC. As protein: CASSEATGVGYTF.

The rearrangement joins TRBV2 to TRBJ2-5; perhaps TRBD1 as D (6 bases). The V gene lost 8 bases and the J gene lost 0 bases, with 7 bases spanning the gap. CDR1 and CDR2 from the germline V gene are SNHLY and FYNNEI. The CDR3 has 12 amino acids. The CDR3 sequence: CASRTDQETQYF. CDR3 bases: TGTGCCAGCCGGACAGACCAAGAGACCCAGTACTTC.

The rearrangement links TRBV7-2 to TRBJ1-3; 7 bases line up with TRBD1. CDR1 and CDR2 (germline): SGHTA, FQGNSA. The CDR3 covers 19 residues. J gave up 0 bases and V 6 bases, and 17 bases lay outside the gene matches. DNA for the CDR3: TGTGCCAGCAGTCCGACTCTATTGGGACAGATTCGCTCTGGAAACACCATATATTTT. Translated: CASSPTLLGQIRSGNTIYF.

This chain joins TRBV7-2 and TRBJ1-2; no clear D gene. The V end was cut by 1 base, the J end by 8 bases, with 17 bases between. This CDR3 has 15 amino acids. The germline gives CDR1 SGHTA, CDR2 FQGNSA. The CDR3 DNA sequence: TGTGCCAGCAGCTTAGTTGGCTGGGTAGAAGGGGGCTACACCTTC. This translates into CASSLVGWVEGGYTF.

CDR3 region: CASSPADRPRGYGYTF. The DNA for the CDR3 is TGTGCCAGCAGTCCGGCGGACAGGCCCCGCGGCTATGGCTACACCTTC. The rearrangement links TRBV28 to TRBJ1-2, with 7 bases fitting TRBD1. CDR1 and CDR2 (germline): MDHEN, SYDVKM. This CDR3 comprises 16 residues. J lost 4 bases, V lost 5 bases, and 13 bases had no gene match.

The V and J genes are TRBV5-4 and TRBJ2-3, with a possible D match to TRBD1 (5 bases). Germline V lookup: CDR1 SGHNT, CDR2 YYREEE (reference sequence). The V end lost 6 bases, the J end lost 2 bases, and 10 bases lay between the germline ends. The length of the CDR3 is 13 residues. The CDR3 nucleotides are TGTGCCAGCACGGGCAGGGTCACAGATACGCAGTATTTT. Its translation is CASTGRVTDTQYF.

J is TRBJ2-7 and V is TRBV19; D ambiguous. This CDR3 region has 13 residues. The V end lost 4 bases, the J end lost 4 bases, and 11 bases lay between the germline ends. Germline assignment: CDR1 LNHDA and CDR2 SQIVND (reference sequence). DNA for the CDR3: TGTGCCAGTAGTAGAGTGGCCCGGTACGAGCAGTACTTC. It is translated as CASSRVARYEQYF.

This clonotype was observed a few times. This chain uses TRBV27 with TRBJ2-5, with D possibly matching TRBD1 (6 bases). The CDR3 is made up of 14 amino acids. The ends were cut back, 3 bases at V and 5 bases at J, with 13 bases in the middle. Looked up from germline, CDR1 is MNHEY and CDR2 is SMNVEV (reference sequence). The CDR3 spells CASSFQGLMETQYF. The CDR3 nucleotides are TGTGCCAGCAGTTTCCAGGGGTTAATGGAGACCCAGTACTTC.

V usage is TRBV5-1 and J usage is TRBJ1-6; D may be TRBD1 (6 bases). V was clipped by 2 bases and J by 8 bases, with 17 bases between them. The CDR3 has 16 amino acids. The V gene's germline CDR1 is SGHRS and CDR2 YFSETQ. DNA of the CDR3: TGCGCCAGCAGCTTAAACCCCGGCGGGGGCGATTCACCCCTCCACTTT. Protein: CASSLNPGGGDSPLHF.

This chain links TRBV20-1 with TRBJ2-3, with 10 bases that match TRBD2. Germline CDR1 DFQATT, CDR2 SNEGSKA (reference sequence). CDR3 size: 17 residues. Germline trimming cut 2 bases from V and 5 bases from J; bases unmatched to any gene: 13. The CDR3 DNA follows: TGCAGTGCTAGAATACCTAGCGGGAGCAGCAAAGAAGATACGCAGTATTTT. Protein sequence: CSARIPSGSSKEDTQYF.

This clonotype was seen once. This chain joins TRBV18 and TRBJ2-7, with D perhaps being TRBD1 or TRBD2 (5 bases each). Germline V gives CDR1 KGHSH, CDR2 LQKENI. The length of the CDR3 is 14 residues. V was cut by 6 bases and J by 1 base, with 13 bases left in between. CDR3 sequence reads: CASSPREQSYEQYF. The CDR3 DNA reads TGTGCCAGCTCCCCCAGGGAGCAGTCCTACGAGCAGTACTTC.

The chain has TRBV25-1 and TRBJ1-1; no firm D call. This CDR3 contains 12 residues. In germline, CDR1 is MGHDK, CDR2 SYGVNS. Trimming stripped 1 base from V and 8 bases from J, with 8 bases between. CDR3 nucleotides: TGTGCCAGCAGTGAATCGCCCCTCGAAGCTTTCTTT. Translation gives CASSESPLEAFF.

The chain recombines TRBV19 with TRBJ1-2; D is possibly TRBD1 (5 bases). Trimming cost V 5 bases and J 3 bases, with 16 bases left between them. This CDR3 has 15 residues. Per germline, CDR1 LNHDA and CDR2 SQIVND (reference sequence). DNA for the CDR3: TGTGCCAGTAGTCCCGCCGTCGGGGCCTACTATGGCTACACCTTC. Protein sequence: CASSPAVGAYYGYTF.

The table lists this clonotype with a few counts. The chain employs TRBV6-1 and TRBJ2-5; 7 nucleotides match TRBD1. This CDR3 contains 15 residues. Germline trimming cut 6 bases from V and 5 bases from J; bases unmatched to any gene: 12. Germline CDR1 reads MNHNS; CDR2 reads SASEGT. CDR3 residues: CASSIYRGFGETQYF. The CDR3 DNA reads as TGTGCCAGCAGCATATACAGGGGCTTCGGGGAGACCCAGTACTTC.

This chain joins TRBV2 and TRBJ1-2; D is unclear. With 10 bases removed from V and 5 bases from J, the gap between germline ends came to 20 bases. The germline V gene encodes CDR1 SNHLY and CDR2 FYNNEI. The length of the CDR3 is 14 residues. The CDR3, as DNA: TGTGCCACTAAGGGTCGGGTTGGAGGGTATGGCTACACCTTC. Protein: CATKGRVGGYGYTF.

The chain couples TRBV5-1 to TRBJ2-5; D may match TRBD1 or TRBD2 (6 bases each). The CDR3 extends over 14 amino acids. The ends were cut back, 3 bases at V and 4 bases at J, with 13 bases in the middle. Per the germline V gene, CDR1 is SGHRS and CDR2 is YFSETQ. CDR3 DNA: TGCGCCAGCAGCTGGGGGCTTAGCGGAGAGACCCAGTACTTC. The encoded protein is CASSWGLSGETQYF.

The genes are TRBV7-8 and TRBJ1-2; D is undetermined. Germline lookup yields CDR1 SGHVS and CDR2 FQNEAQ. The CDR3 covers 16 residues. The germline V and J ends were trimmed by 5 bases and 4 bases, with 20 bases remaining between them. The CDR3 nucleotides are TGTGCCAGCAGCCCCGCCCGGTCGGTCACTGGCTATGGCTACACCTTC. It encodes CASSPARSVTGYGYTF.

The chain couples TRBV5-5 to TRBJ1-5; D uncertain. CDR3 length equals 15 residues. Trimming cost V 5 bases and J 2 bases, with 14 bases left between them. Germline V gives CDR1 SGHKS, CDR2 YYEKEE (reference sequence). The CDR3 sequence: CASRQGGAGNQPQHF. As DNA, the CDR3 is TGTGCCAGCAGACAAGGCGGTGCGGGCAATCAGCCCCAGCATTTT.

In this sample, this clonotype turned up a few times. The V and J genes are TRBV10-3 and TRBJ2-7; 9 bases fit TRBD1. The ends lost 6 bases at V and 5 bases at J; junction bases unmatched: 8. The CDR3 consists of 14 residues. Looked up from germline, CDR1 is ENHRY and CDR2 is SYGVKD. This chain's CDR3 is CAISSTGGFDEQYF. CDR3 bases: TGTGCCATCAGCAGCACAGGGGGCTTTGACGAGCAGTACTTC.

This chain links TRBV7-2 with TRBJ1-2; D is undetermined. This CDR3 contains 13 residues. The germline V gene encodes CDR1 SGHTA and CDR2 FQGNSA. V was cut by 3 bases and J by 2 bases, with 7 bases left in between. The DNA for the CDR3 is TGTGCCAGCAGCTTGGAACTAAACTATGGCTACACCTTC. Translation: CASSLELNYGYTF.

This clonotype was detected only once. The chain has TRBV10-3 and TRBJ2-1; 12 positions match TRBD1. The germline V gene has CDR1 ENHRY and CDR2 SYGVKD. The ends lost 3 bases at V and 12 bases at J; junction bases unmatched: 9. The CDR3 extends over 15 amino acids. The CDR3: CAISDGTGGAKRQFF. CDR3 coding DNA: TGTGCCATCAGTGATGGGACAGGGGGCGCAAAAAGGCAGTTCTTC.

This clonotype was found a few times. This chain links TRBV11-2 with TRBJ2-7; no clear D. Trimming cost V 3 bases and J 1 base, with 13 bases left between them. CDR1 and CDR2 (germline): SGHAT, FQNNGV. The length of the CDR3 is 15 residues. The CDR3 DNA follows: TGTGCCAGCAGCTTGGTCGTTCTAGGGTCCTACGAGCAGTACTTC. Protein: CASSLVVLGSYEQYF.